The source of this TCR beta chain is a study of T cells in tumors after PD-1 blockade. Study as a whole: Tumor samples averaged around 26,000 templates (range about 550-99,264) and 6,000 or so unique clonotypes. Study-level results: Most post-therapy expanded exhausted CD8+ clones were new, undetected before treatment. Clonal replacement appeared only between pre- and post-treatment samples. Around two fifths of tumor TCR clonotypes were also found in blood.

The length of the CDR3 is 14 residues. Trimming removed 1 base at V and 0 bases at J, with 6 bases between. Per germline, CDR1 KGHSH and CDR2 LQKENI. Sequencing used immunoSEQ multiplex PCR; TCRdb keeps in-frame clones, though not all of them. Found here are around 12,000 clones, roughly three fifths of them singletons; the top ten hold 16%. In regard to this clone: The antigen remains undetermined.

The chain links TRBV18 to TRBJ2-5, with D possibly matching TRBD1 (6 bases). The specimen comprised tumor tissue, sampled before anti-PD-1 treatment. This receptor was obtained from a human donor with basal cell carcinoma. For the CDR3, the DNA is TGTGCCAGCTCACCACGGACAGACCAAGAGACCCAGTACTTC. This translates into CASSPRTDQETQYF.